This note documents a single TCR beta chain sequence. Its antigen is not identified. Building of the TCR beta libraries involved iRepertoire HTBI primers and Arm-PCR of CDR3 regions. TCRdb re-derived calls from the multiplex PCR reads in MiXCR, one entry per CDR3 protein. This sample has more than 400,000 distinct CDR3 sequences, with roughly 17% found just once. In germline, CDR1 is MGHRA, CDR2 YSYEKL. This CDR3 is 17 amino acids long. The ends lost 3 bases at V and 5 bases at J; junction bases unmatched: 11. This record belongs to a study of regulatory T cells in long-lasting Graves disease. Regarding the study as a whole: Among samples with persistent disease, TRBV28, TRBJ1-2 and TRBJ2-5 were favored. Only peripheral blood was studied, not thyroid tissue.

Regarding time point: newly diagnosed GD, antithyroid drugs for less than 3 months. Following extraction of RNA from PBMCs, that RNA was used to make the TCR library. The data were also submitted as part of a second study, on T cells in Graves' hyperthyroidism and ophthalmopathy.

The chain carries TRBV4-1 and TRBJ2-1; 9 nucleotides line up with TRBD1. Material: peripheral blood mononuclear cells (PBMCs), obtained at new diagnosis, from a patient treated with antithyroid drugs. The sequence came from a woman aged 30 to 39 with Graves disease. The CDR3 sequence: CASSHPREGQGHNEQFF. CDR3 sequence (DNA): TGCGCCAGCAGCCACCCACGAGAGGGACAGGGCCACAATGAGCAGTTCTTC.